Sequencing of this TCR beta chain was carried out in a study of cytomegalovirus exposure and HLA in healthy donors. A single count supports this clone. Its antigen is as yet unknown. Overall study results and limits: Follow-up analysis later connected one missense variant in DCLRE1C with trimming of TCR beta V- and J-genes. A later analysis linked around 15,000 TCR beta sequences to HLA alleles at 0.05 false discovery rate.

PCR primers comprised 60 Vbeta and 13 Jbeta primers. Sequencing used immunoSEQ multiplex PCR; TCRdb keeps in-frame clones, though not all of them. The repertoire holds 150,000 to 250,000 clones, with around 78% as singletons. CDR1 and CDR2 from the germline V gene are ENHRY and SYGVKD. Trimming took off 5 bases at V and 0 bases at J, with 14 bases between the two ends. This CDR3 comprises 16 residues. The rearrangement joins TRBV10-3 to TRBJ1-3; D gene uncertain. The source material was PBMCs. The clonotype originates from a man aged 25 to 40 in good health and CMV-seronegative. Here the CDR3 DNA reads TGTGCCATCAGTTCTAACGGAGCCCGCTCTGGAAACACCATATATTTT. Translation: CAISSNGARSGNTIYF.